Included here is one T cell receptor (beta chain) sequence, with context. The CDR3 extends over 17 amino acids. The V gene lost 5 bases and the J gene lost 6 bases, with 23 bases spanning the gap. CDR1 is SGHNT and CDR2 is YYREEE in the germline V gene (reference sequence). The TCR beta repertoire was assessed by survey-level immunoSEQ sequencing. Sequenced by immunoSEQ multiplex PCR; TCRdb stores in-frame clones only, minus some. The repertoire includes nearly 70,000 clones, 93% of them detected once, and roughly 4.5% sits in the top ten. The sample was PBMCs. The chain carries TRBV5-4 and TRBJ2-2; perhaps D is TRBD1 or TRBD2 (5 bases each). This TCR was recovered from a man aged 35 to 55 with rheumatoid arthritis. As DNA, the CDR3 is TGTGCCAGCAGACTTTCAATCCGGGACGGATCGTCCGGGGAGCTGTTTTTT. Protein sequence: CASRLSIRDGSSGELFF.